This T cell receptor beta chain is from a study of cytomegalovirus exposure and HLA in healthy donors. For the study at large: Falling in the Caucasian-associated ancestry cluster were 81% of approximately 410 genotyped donors.

The PCR ran on 60 Vbeta and 13 Jbeta primers. Produced via immunoSEQ multiplex PCR; TCRdb's table is partial and in-frame only. The sample holds tens of thousands of clones; over 60% are singletons and the top ten take around 6%. V was clipped by 3 bases and J by 2 bases; unmatched bases: 7. CDR1 and CDR2 from the germline V gene are SNHLY and FYNNEI. This CDR3 comprises 17 residues. This receptor was taken from a female donor in good health and CMV-seronegative. The source material was PBMCs. The gene calls are TRBV2 and TRBJ2-5, with 12 bases matching TRBD2. CDR3 region: CASSEGPSGRGQETQYF. Written as DNA, the CDR3 is TGTGCCAGCAGTGAGGGCCCTAGCGGGAGGGGGCAAGAGACCCAGTACTTC. Full variable domain (rest looked up from reference TRBV2 and TRBJ2-5): EPEVTQTPSHQVTQMGQEVILRCVPISNHLYFYWYRQILGQKVEFLVSFYNNEISEKSEIFDDQFSVERPDGSNFTLKIRSTKLEDSAMYFCASSEGPSGRGQETQYFGPGTRLLVL.